This entry lists 5 T cell receptor beta chains sequenced from one sample in a study of shared clonotypes between healthy human individuals. Naive CD8 cells, CD45RO-negative and positively selected for CCR7, excluded terminally differentiated effector memory CD45RA+ cells. The method was immunoSEQ multiplex PCR; TCRdb's version includes in-frame clones alone and lacks a portion of them. The repertoire holds hundreds of thousands of clones, more than 85% seen once, with nearly 25% in the top ten. The specimen was naive CD8+ T cells sorted from blood. These receptors originate from a man younger than 45 in good health.

The sample holds a few counts of this clone. This sequence joins TRBV4-1 and TRBJ1-2, with D perhaps matching TRBD1 (6 bases). This CDR3 has 15 residues. Germline CDR1 and CDR2: MGHRA and YSYEKL. Trimming removed 2 bases at V and 1 base at J, with 11 bases between. CDR3 bases: TGCGCCAGCAGCCAACAAGGGGGACTTAACTATGGCTACACCTTC. It is translated as CASSQQGGLNYGYTF.

This rearrangement joins TRBV10-3 to TRBJ1-2, with 8 nucleotides matching TRBD1. CDR1 is ENHRY and CDR2 is SYGVKD in the germline V gene. The V segment lost 9 bases and the J segment 6 bases; nucleotides outside the gene matches: 6. The CDR3 totals 12 residues. CDR3 amino acids: CAILQGVDGYTF. Here the CDR3 DNA reads TGTGCCATTCTACAGGGGGTTGATGGCTACACCTTC.

The chain uses TRBV7-2 and TRBJ2-1, with no clear D. The CDR3 covers 13 residues. Germline assignment: CDR1 SGHTA and CDR2 FQGNSA. Trimming stripped 2 bases from V and 0 bases from J, with 2 bases between. The DNA for the CDR3 is TGTGCCAGCAGCTTATTCTCCTACAATGAGCAGTTCTTC. This sequence encodes CASSLFSYNEQFF.

The chain employs TRBV6-5 and TRBJ2-5; D call uncertain. This CDR3 comprises 14 residues. Germline CDR1 is MNHEY and CDR2 is SVGAGI. Trimming took 2 bases from V and 3 from J, leaving 10 bases between them. The CDR3 sequence is CASSYLPREETQYF. DNA for the CDR3: TGTGCCAGCAGTTACCTGCCACGTGAAGAGACCCAGTACTTC.

This clone is a singleton in its sample. This chain links TRBV29-1 with TRBJ1-1; D gene ambiguous. Trimming took off 7 bases at V and 1 base at J, with 7 bases between the two ends. CDR1 and CDR2 (germline): SQVTM, ANQGSEA. This CDR3 comprises 11 residues. Written as DNA, the CDR3 is TGCAGCGACTCGGGGAACACTGAAGCTTTCTTT. Translating it yields CSDSGNTEAFF.